This T cell receptor (beta chain) was captured by sequencing in a study of blood T cell repertoires in COVID-19. On the study more broadly: Material from acute and convalescent COVID-19 was sourced from the United States, Italy and Spain.

Per the original data handling: Estimated nucleated cell counts came from reference gene primer amplification. This table comes from immunoSEQ multiplex PCR, and its TCRdb copy is limited to in-frame clones, with some not included. That table is the source of V, J and clone size, and D and trimming were worked out from the DNA. Among approximately 150,000 clones listed, 75% to 90% were seen once. The cohort comprised adults aged 18 to 89 years residing in some 24 US areas. CDR1 is MNHEY, CDR2 SMNVEV, per germline (reference sequence). V lost 0 bases and J 9 bases, leaving 15 bases between the germline ends. The CDR3 is 15 residues long.

This TCR was sampled from a woman aged 35 to 49 who had been exposed to COVID-19. This chain connects TRBV27 to TRBJ1-5; maybe TRBD1 (6 bases). Sequenced input: PBMCs or T cells enriched from blood (not recorded which). The CDR3 protein is CASSLSVQGNGPQHF. CDR3 coding DNA: TGTGCCAGCAGTTTATCGGTACAGGGTAATGGGCCCCAGCATTTT.